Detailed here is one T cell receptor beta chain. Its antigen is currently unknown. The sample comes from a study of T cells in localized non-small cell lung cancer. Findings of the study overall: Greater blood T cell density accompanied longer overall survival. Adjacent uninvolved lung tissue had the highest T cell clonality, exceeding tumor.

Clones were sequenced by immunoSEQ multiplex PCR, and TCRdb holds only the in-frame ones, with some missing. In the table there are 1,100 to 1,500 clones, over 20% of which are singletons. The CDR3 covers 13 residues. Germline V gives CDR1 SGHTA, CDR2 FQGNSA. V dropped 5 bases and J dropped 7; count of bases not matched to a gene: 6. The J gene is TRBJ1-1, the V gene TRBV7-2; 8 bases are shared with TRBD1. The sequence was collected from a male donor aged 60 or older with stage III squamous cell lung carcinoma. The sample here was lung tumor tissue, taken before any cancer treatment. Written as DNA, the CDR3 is TGTGCCAGCAGCCTGGACAGGGACTTTGAAGCTTTCTTT. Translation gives CASSLDRDFEAFF.